This T cell receptor (beta chain) was sequenced during a study of regulatory T cells in long-lasting Graves disease (TCRdb year 2021). Turning to the overall study: Antithyroid drugs had been taken for less than 3 months by newly diagnosed Graves' disease patients. This study used TCR sequencing and RNA sequencing of peripheral blood to compare persistent Graves' disease patients against newly diagnosed Graves' disease patients. The study took place in China and was registered as a clinical trial. A total of approximately 35 samples underwent TCR sequencing: about 13 from persistent and around 20 from newly diagnosed Graves' disease patients. On the study overall, not on this receptor specifically: Sequencing and analysis were limited to the TCR beta chain. Compared with newly diagnosed patients, persistent Graves' disease patients had lower TCR Shannon entropy and fewer highly expanded clones, which suggests clonal expansion. As a limitation, the authors acknowledged that the small sample size may reduce accuracy. A larger number of public clonotypes was shared among persistent patients (approximately 3,000) than among newly diagnosed patients (roughly 930). Only peripheral blood was studied, because thyroid tissue, the primary lesion, was inaccessible. TRBV28, TRBJ1-2 and TRBJ2-5 were preferentially used in persistent disease, while TRBV20-1 and TRBJ2-1 were favored in newly diagnosed disease.

Libraries were constructed by multiplex PCR. This sample was sequenced with an Illumina HiSeq 4000. CDR3 regions were amplified by Arm-PCR with iRepertoire HTBI primers to construct TCR beta libraries. Gel purification was performed on PCR products prior to sequencing. The paper's data handling went like this. A total of around 66 TRBV and 14 TRBJ segments were identified across samples and were used for gene usage analysis of CDR3 amino acid clonotypes. COPE and FqMerger were used to merge filtered high-quality paired reads into contigs. BLAST was used to align contigs to the IMGT TRBV, TRBD and TRBJ reference genes, and CDR3 was defined following IMGT. Clonotypes above 0.1% frequency were classified as highly expanded clones. Repertoire diversity was measured by Shannon entropy, and V-J evenness by the Gini coefficient. A clonotype was considered public if more than one individual shared it. TCRdb's own reprocessing of the public reads used fastp at Q25 and MiXCR and kept productive beta chains. Each CDR3 protein gets just one entry, which takes the most common genes and DNA from the rows behind it. V and J calls and clone size were set by TCRdb, not the authors. Recorded for this sample are about 430,000 distinct CDR3 sequences; 15% of them occurred a single time. The ten largest clones take up about 7.8% of the sample.

The time point label on this specimen signifies: newly diagnosed GD, antithyroid drugs for less than 3 months. For both TCR sequencing and RNA sequencing, RNA was extracted from PBMCs using TRIzol. The diagnosis of Graves' disease followed American Thyroid Association guidelines. Patients were recruited from an endocrinology department in Xi'an, China. From each patient, about 9.7 milliliters of peripheral blood was collected into an EDTA anticoagulant tube. Ficoll Paque Plus density gradient separation was used to isolate PBMCs, and no further T cell sorting was done. RNA quality was checked with an Agilent 2100 Bioanalyzer and agarose gel, and concentration with a NanoDrop 2000. The CDR3 has 15 amino acids, counting the end cysteine and phenylalanine. The sequence is cut down to CDR3 DNA, 45 bases in frame from base 1. Sequences MNHEY (CDR1) and SMNVEV (CDR2) are obtained from the germline V gene (reference sequence). V loses 8 bases at its end and J loses 2 bases; junction bases beyond the gene matches: 9.

This clonotype was observed many times. Its target antigen remains unknown. Per-base quality was not reported, and no clone a single base away is much larger than it. These records were also assigned to another study, of T cells in Graves' hyperthyroidism and ophthalmopathy. The second source states: Graves' hyperthyroidism was defined as stable when no progression to ophthalmopathy occurred over 18 months of follow-up. Hyperthyroidism patients were newly diagnosed, had a disease duration of under 2 months, and were aged 18 to 65 years. The study excluded patients with uncontrolled infections, other autoimmune diseases, pregnancy or lactation. Diagnoses were established on the basis of clinical symptoms, serum thyroxine and TRAb, thyroid ultrasound, and orbital computed tomography. The TCR CDR3 was subjected to a first round of RT-PCR using the HTBI primer set and the Qiagen OneStep RT-PCR kit. Blood samples also contained most of the expanded thyroid clonotypes (frequency above 0.001), which suggests that blood repertoires may reflect thyroid immune responses. Ophthalmopathy was separated from stable hyperthyroidism by a 13 V-J signature model, with approximately 90% sensitivity and around 81% specificity obtained in cross-validation and 80%/75% obtained in testing. In validation, the model predicted progression to ophthalmopathy with around 71% sensitivity and about 72% specificity, a median of about 6 months before onset. To identify distinguishing TCR V-J signatures, a discovery cohort of around 100 patients was used, comprising approximately 40 with Graves' ophthalmopathy and some 60 with stable Graves' hyperthyroidism. Whether ophthalmopathy could be predicted prospectively was tested in an independent validation cohort made up of 18 to 20 hyperthyroidism patients plus 17 patients who later progressed to ophthalmopathy. The roughly 100 discovery patients were divided at random into training and test sets in a 7:3 ratio. In about 6 Graves' hyperthyroidism patients, the study also compared T-cell repertoires from thyroid tissue with T-cell repertoires from blood. Once sampling was done, hyperthyroidism patients were given methimazole at a starting dose of 30 mg daily, whereas ophthalmopathy patients were given high-dose intravenous methylprednisolone. Libraries were constructed in a second round of multiplex PCR, after which size selection and purification were performed. Paired-end sequencing of the libraries was performed with 100 bp reads on an Illumina HiSeq2000. Raw data were processed with SOAPnuke, discarding reads with adapters, uncalled bases, mean Phred below 15, or no exact constant-primer or identifier match. COPE v1.2.5 was used to merge high-quality paired reads, and clonotypes were defined as unique nucleotide sequences. Clonotypes were aligned to IMGT TRBV, TRBD and TRBJ reference segments using MiTCR v1.1. Only V-J combinations with frequency above 0.0001, covering 99% to 99.2% of repertoires, were analysed. A TCS score was defined as the ratio between F50 (clonal expansion) and ExV (chaos), using BLOSUM62-based TCRdist between CDR3 peptides within each V-J. Welch's t-statistics and random forest reduced some 510 V-J features to under 15, which were used in a naive Bayes classifier (R e1071). No statistical method was used to set the sample size in advance, and investigators knew the group allocation. The paper describes TCR Vbeta CDR3 sequencing of about 140 peripheral blood samples, made up of 43 ophthalmopathy patients, around 78 hyperthyroidism patients and some 17 progressor patients.

Recombination linked TRBV27 to TRBJ2-1; TRBD2 agrees with 7 junctional bases. Sequencing used peripheral blood mononuclear cells (PBMCs), obtained at new diagnosis, from a patient treated with antithyroid drugs. The source of this sequence is a woman aged 40-49 years with Graves disease. Donor details come from another sample of the same person, matched by shared clones. DNA sequence: TGTGCCAGCCGGGATGGCGGGAGTCCCTACAATGAGCAGTTCTTC. The encoded protein is CASRDGGSPYNEQFF.